The rows below give T cell receptor beta chains drawn from one sample of a study of T cell responses to AZD1222 COVID-19 vaccine. Data came from immunoSEQ multiplex PCR; TCRdb stores just in-frame clones and leaves some out. The data show about 140,000 clones, with about nine tenths seen just once and 4.7% held by the top ten. The sequencing here drew on peripheral blood, taken on day 0 of AZD1222 vaccination. The receptor source for this set is an adult in good health. Each CDR3 is given with its conserved first and last residue. Fields, in order: V gene, J gene, CDR3 length, CDR3 protein.

>TRBV4-1|TRBJ2-6|17
CASSRGGFFSGANVLTF
>TRBV4-2|TRBJ2-1|13
CASKGTDYNEQFF
>TRBV27|TRBJ1-2|18
CASSSDTRDGPDSSGYTF
>TRBV5-6|TRBJ2-1|14
CASRYMTGYNEQFF
>TRBV7-9|TRBJ1-2|15
CASSHIKGQGDGYTF
>TRBV13|TRBJ1-2|16
CASSQALWTENYGYTF
>TRBV30|TRBJ1-4|14
CAWSISGTGGKLFF
>TRBV28|TRBJ2-4|13
CASREGTKNIQYF
>TRBV12-3/TRBV12-4|TRBJ2-7|12
CASSLSGYEQYF
>TRBV5-4|TRBJ1-2|13
CASSIFGNYGYTF
>TRBV4-1|TRBJ1-5|16
CASSQAAQGSNQPQHF
>TRBV6-5|TRBJ2-7|14
CASSYSRGGYEQYF
>TRBV11-2|TRBJ1-1|15
CASSLEGTTNTEAFF
>TRBV7-9|TRBJ1-1|13
CASSLDGVGEAFF
>TRBV2|TRBJ1-2|11
CASRASDGYTF
>TRBV6-2/TRBV6-3|TRBJ2-2|15
CASSDYRQATGELFF
>TRBV18|TRBJ1-1|14
CASSPISKNTEAFF
>TRBV6-5|TRBJ2-2|13
CASMVGYTGELFF
>TRBV6-1|TRBJ1-1|17
CASSEEGQGAENAEAFF
>TRBV21-1|TRBJ2-1|15
CARSIRGLANNEQFF
>TRBV11-2|TRBJ2-7|12
CASSLGPLEQYF
>TRBV3-1/TRBV3-2|TRBJ2-7|15
CASSQGQTKPYEQYF
>TRBV2|TRBJ2-1|15
CASSEGLAGANEQFF
>TRBV9|TRBJ1-1|16
CASSVDRDRVNTEAFF
>TRBV7-2|TRBJ2-1|15
CASSLTSGDYNEQFF
>TRBV28|TRBJ1-3|14
CASSLTPRGNTIYF
>TRBV7-6|TRBJ1-6|15
CASSLARGVDSPLHF
>TRBV28|TRBJ2-1|12
CASSFWGQGAFF
>TRBV27|TRBJ1-1|16
CASSHHRRGGNTEAFF
>TRBV7-8|TRBJ1-1|15
CASSLEETRNTEAFF
>TRBV16|TRBJ2-3|17
CASSQGGLAGVGDTQYF
>TRBV7-2|TRBJ1-3|15
CASSLQVHSGNTIYF
>TRBV27|TRBJ2-5|17
CASSRRTGGAEGGTQYF
>TRBV30|TRBJ1-2|12
CAWSREVGGYTF
>TRBV6-5|TRBJ1-6|13
CASSNSYNSPLHF
>TRBV5-5|TRBJ2-5|14
CASSFWVQQETQYF
>TRBV19|TRBJ1-2|11
CASSRQGGYTF
>TRBV6-5|TRBJ2-3|15
CASSRRKSSTDTQYF
>TRBV30|TRBJ2-1|15
CAWTQTSGRFNEQFF